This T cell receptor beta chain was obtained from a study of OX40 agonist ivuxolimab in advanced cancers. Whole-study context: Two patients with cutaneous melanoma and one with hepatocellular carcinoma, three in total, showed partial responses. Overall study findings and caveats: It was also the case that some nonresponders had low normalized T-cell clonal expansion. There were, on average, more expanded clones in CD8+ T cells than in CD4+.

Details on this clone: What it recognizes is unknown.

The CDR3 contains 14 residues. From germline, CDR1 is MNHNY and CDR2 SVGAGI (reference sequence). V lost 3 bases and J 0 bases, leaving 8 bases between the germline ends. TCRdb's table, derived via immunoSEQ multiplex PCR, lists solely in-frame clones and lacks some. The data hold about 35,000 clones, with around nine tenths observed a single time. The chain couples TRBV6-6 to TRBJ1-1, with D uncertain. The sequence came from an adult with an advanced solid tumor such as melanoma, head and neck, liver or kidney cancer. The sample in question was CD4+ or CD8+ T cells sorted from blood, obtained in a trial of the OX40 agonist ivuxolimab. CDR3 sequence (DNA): TGTGCCAGCAGTTATTCGTCTTTGAACACTGAAGCTTTCTTT. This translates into CASSYSSLNTEAFF.